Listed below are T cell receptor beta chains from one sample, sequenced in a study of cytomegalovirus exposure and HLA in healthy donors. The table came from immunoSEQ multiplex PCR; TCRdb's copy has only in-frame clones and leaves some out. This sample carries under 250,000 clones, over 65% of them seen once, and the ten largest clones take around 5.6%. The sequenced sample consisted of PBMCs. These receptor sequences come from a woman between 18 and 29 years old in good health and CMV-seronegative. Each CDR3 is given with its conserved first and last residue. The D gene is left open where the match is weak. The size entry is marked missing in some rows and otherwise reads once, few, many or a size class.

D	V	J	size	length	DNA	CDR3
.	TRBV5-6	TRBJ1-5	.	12	TGTGCCAGCAGCCTACCGGGTCAGCCCCAGCATTTT	CASSLPGQPQHF
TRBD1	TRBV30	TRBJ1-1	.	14	TGTGCCTGGAGTGTAACAGGGGTGGGCACTGAAGCTTTCTTT	CAWSVTGVGTEAFF
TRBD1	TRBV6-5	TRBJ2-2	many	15	TGTGCCAGCAGTTTGAGTGACAGGGAGACCGGGGAGCTGTTTTTT	CASSLSDRETGELFF
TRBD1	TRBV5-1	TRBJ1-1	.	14	TGCGCCAGCAGCTTAGGACAGGGGCTCACTGAAGCTTTCTTT	CASSLGQGLTEAFF
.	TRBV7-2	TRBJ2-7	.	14	TGTGCCAGCAGCTTAGGGGGGGCGCGCGACGAGCAGTACTTC	CASSLGGARDEQYF
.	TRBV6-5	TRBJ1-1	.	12	TGTGCCAGCCGGAAGGAGAACACTGAAGCTTTCTTT	CASRKENTEAFF
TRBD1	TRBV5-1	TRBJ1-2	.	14	TGCGCCAGCAGCCCGCTGACAGGGGGCTATGGCTACACCTTC	CASSPLTGGYGYTF
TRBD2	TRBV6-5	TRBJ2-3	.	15	TGTGCCAGCAGTCCTAGCGGGAGGGCCAGAGATACGCAGTATTTT	CASSPSGRARDTQYF
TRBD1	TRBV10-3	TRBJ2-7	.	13	TGTGCCATCAACGAGGACAGGTACTACGAGCAGTACTTC	CAINEDRYYEQYF
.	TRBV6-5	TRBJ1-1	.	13	TGTGCCAGCAGTTCGTACAGGGACTATACGGGTTTCTTT	CASSSYRDYTGFF
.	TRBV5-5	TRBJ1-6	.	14	TGTGCCAGCAGCTTGATCACAGGAGTTTCACCCCTCCACTTT	CASSLITGVSPLHF
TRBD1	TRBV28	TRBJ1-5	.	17	TGTGCCAGCAGTTTCGGGACAGGGAGGCTCGGAAATCAGCCCCAGCATTTT	CASSFGTGRLGNQPQHF
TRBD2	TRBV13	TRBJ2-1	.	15	TGTGCCAGCAGAAAGCTAGCGGGGAAGTGGAATGAGCAGTTCTTC	CASRKLAGKWNEQFF
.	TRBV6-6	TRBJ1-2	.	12	TGTGCCAGCAGTTACGGGAATCGCGGCTACACCTTC	CASSYGNRGYTF
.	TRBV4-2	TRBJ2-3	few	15	TGTGCCAGCAGCCAAAGAGTCAGGGGCACAGATACGCAGTATTTT	CASSQRVRGTDTQYF
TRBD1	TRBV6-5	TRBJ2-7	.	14	TGTGCCAGCAGTTACAGGGGGCCAGAGAGCGAGCAGTACTTC	CASSYRGPESEQYF
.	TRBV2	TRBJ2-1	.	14	TGTGCCAGCGCTCGGGGGGCGGCGACGAATGAGCAGTTCTTC	CASARGAATNEQFF
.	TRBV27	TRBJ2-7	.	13	TGTGCCAGCAGGAATACGGGCCACTACGAGCAGTACTTC	CASRNTGHYEQYF
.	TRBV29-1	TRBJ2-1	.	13	TGCAGCGTTGGTCTAGCAGACTACAATGAGCAGTTCTTC	CSVGLADYNEQFF
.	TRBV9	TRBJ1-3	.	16	TGTGCCAGCAGCGCCGGAGATACAGGGATCGGAAACACCATATATTTT	CASSAGDTGIGNTIYF
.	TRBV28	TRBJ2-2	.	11	TGTGCCAGCATGGGGGCCGGGGAGCTGTTTTTT	CASMGAGELFF
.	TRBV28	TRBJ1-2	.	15	TGTGCCAGCAGTTTAGGCCAGATCCCTGAGGGTGGCTACACCTTC	CASSLGQIPEGGYTF
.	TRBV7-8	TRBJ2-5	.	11	TGTGCCAGCAGCTTTTTAGAGACCCAGTACTTC	CASSFLETQYF
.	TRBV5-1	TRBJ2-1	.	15	TGCGCCAGCAGAGTGGGGGGACCAATCTACAATGAGCAGTTCTTC	CASRVGGPIYNEQFF